This entry features one T cell receptor beta chain sequence. The trim removed 5 bases at V and 5 bases at J, leaving 7 bases unmatched. Germline V gene sequence: CDR1 MNHNS, CDR2 SASEGT. The CDR3 extends over 15 amino acids. It was with a sample-barcoded 5' primer and a J-beta primer mix that a second PCR of roughly 6 to 11 cycles was run. TCRdb ran MiXCR on the 5' RACE reads and lists one entry per CDR3 protein. The top ten clones hold about an eighth of a sample with about 940,000 distinct CDR3 sequences, about 48% of them seen once. The data were taken from a study of blood T cells in healthy people across ages.

This chain joins TRBV6-1 and TRBJ2-1; 9 bases align to TRBD1. The TCR originated in a man aged 30 to 39 in good health. The sequenced sample consisted of blood. In DNA, the CDR3 is TGTGCCAGCAGTCCCCGGGACAGGGACCACAATGAGCAGTTCTTC. It is translated as CASSPRDRDHNEQFF.